The 15 T cell receptor beta chains presented below share a single source sample, sequenced in a study of blood T cell repertoires in COVID-19. TCRdb's table, derived via immunoSEQ multiplex PCR, lists solely in-frame clones and lacks some. The sample holds around 80,000 clones, 70% to 80% seen once. The sequencing input was peripheral blood. The receptors stem from a man aged 50 to 59 with active or convalescent COVID-19.

The V gene is TRBV29-1, the J gene TRBJ1-1; 7 bases are a match to TRBD1. Germline CDR1 reads SQVTM; CDR2 reads ANQGSEA. The CDR3 extends over 13 amino acids. Trimming removed 3 bases from V and 0 bases from J; junction bases left unmatched: 1. CDR3 in DNA: TGCAGCGTTGACAGGGGGTTGAACACTGAAGCTTTCTTT. Residues: CSVDRGLNTEAFF.

This chain uses TRBV7-9 with TRBJ2-5; D gene uncertain. The V end lost 4 bases, the J end lost 2 bases, and 11 bases lay between the germline ends. Germline CDR1 is SEHNR and CDR2 is FQNEAQ (reference sequence). CDR3 length: 14 residues. DNA of the CDR3: TGTGCCAGCAGCTCCGATTACCTACAAGAGACCCAGTACTTC. Encoded protein: CASSSDYLQETQYF.

This clone showed up just once. CDR3 DNA sequence: TGTGCCAGCCTGGCGGGGGGGCCCACAGATACGCAGTATTTT. It encodes CASLAGGPTDTQYF. V usage is TRBV6-5 and J usage is TRBJ2-3, with 9 bases identical to TRBD2. This CDR3 region has 14 residues. The junction had 5 bases not matched to a gene; V was cut back by 8 bases and J by 2 bases. The germline gives CDR1 MNHEY, CDR2 SVGAGI.

This chain joins TRBV7-3 and TRBJ2-3; 12 bases line up with TRBD2. J lost 6 bases, V lost 4 bases, and 5 bases had no gene match. CDR3 length: 15 residues. Per the germline V gene, CDR1 is SGHTA and CDR2 is FQGTGA. The CDR3 is CASSSLTSGGDTQYF. The CDR3, as DNA: TGTGCCAGCAGCTCACTTACTAGCGGGGGGGATACGCAGTATTTT.

The rearrangement joins TRBV7-3 to TRBJ2-2; TRBD2 matches at 7 bases. Germline assignment: CDR1 SGHTA and CDR2 FQGTGA. V shed 1 base, J shed 1 base, and the junction held 0 bases outside the gene matches. The CDR3 totals 15 residues. CDR3 DNA sequence: TGTGCCAGCAGCTTAAGCGGGGGGAACACCGGGGAGCTGTTTTTT. Translating it yields CASSLSGGNTGELFF.

The gene calls are TRBV18 and TRBJ2-2, with 7 bases lining up with TRBD1. Looked up from germline, CDR1 is KGHSH and CDR2 is LQKENI. CDR3 length equals 17 residues. V dropped 1 base and J dropped 4; count of bases not matched to a gene: 9. CDR3 bases: TGTGCCAGCTCACCACTACAAGGAACAGGGGCCACCGGGGAGCTGTTTTTT. Amino acids: CASSPLQGTGATGELFF.

The CDR3 sequence: CASSGQGPGELFF. The CDR3 bases are TGTGCCAGCAGTGGCCAGGGGCCCGGGGAGCTGTTTTTT. The rearrangement uses TRBV12-3 or TRBV12-4 and TRBJ2-2, with D possibly being TRBD1 (6 bases). This CDR3 has 13 amino acids. The germline V and J ends were trimmed by 5 bases and 6 bases, with 10 bases remaining between them.

The rearrangement links TRBV6-5 to TRBJ2-1; TRBD1 agrees at 7 bases. Unmatched junction bases numbered 10, after V lost 10 bases and J lost 4 bases. The germline CDR1 and CDR2 sequences are MNHEY and SVGAGI. CDR3 length: 14 residues. The CDR3 sequence is CATRPPGQYNEQFF. The DNA for the CDR3 is TGTGCCACCAGACCTCCGGGACAGTACAATGAGCAGTTCTTC.

This chain joins TRBV7-9 and TRBJ1-4, with 8 bases identical to TRBD1. V shed 4 bases and J 8 bases; nucleotides not matched to a gene: 6. This CDR3 is built from 14 residues. Per the germline V gene, CDR1 is SEHNR and CDR2 is FQNEAQ (reference sequence). For the CDR3, the DNA is TGTGCCAGCAGCTCTTTCGACAGGGGCGAAAAACTGTTTTTT. Translation: CASSSFDRGEKLFF.

This clone was recorded once. Other DNA sequences in the same sample also yield this CDR3. The J gene is TRBJ1-1, the V gene TRBV6-1, with D perhaps matching TRBD1 (5 bases). Germline V gene lookup returns CDR1 MNHNS and CDR2 SASEGT. V lost 2 bases to trimming and J lost 4 bases, with 8 bases between them. This CDR3 region has 13 residues. CDR3 nucleotides: TGTGCCAGCAGTGAACGGGGGGGCACTGAAGCTTTCTTT. Amino acid sequence: CASSERGGTEAFF.

This clone showed up just a few times. The chain is built from TRBV6-6 and TRBJ2-7, with TRBD1 as a possible D gene (5 bases). Trimming removed 7 bases at V and 2 bases at J, with 12 bases between. CDR1 is MNHNY, CDR2 SVGAGI, per germline (reference sequence). This CDR3 is built from 13 residues. The CDR3 DNA follows: TGTGCCAGCAATGTGCAGGGAACCTACGAGCAGTACTTC. It specifies CASNVQGTYEQYF.

The chain recombines TRBV10-1 with TRBJ2-7; TRBD1 agrees at 10 bases. The CDR3 contains 14 residues. Germline lookup yields CDR1 WNHNN and CDR2 SYGVQD (reference sequence). V lost 6 bases and J lost 1; bases outside the gene matches: 3. Here the CDR3 reads CASSRDRGSYEQYF. Here the CDR3 DNA reads TGCGCCAGCAGCCGGGACAGGGGTTCCTACGAGCAGTACTTC.

This rearrangement joins TRBV5-1 to TRBJ2-1, with TRBD2 identical over 14 bases. The germline V gene has CDR1 SGHRS and CDR2 YFSETQ. This CDR3 spans 16 amino acids. With 4 bases clipped from V and 6 bases from J, the junction kept 6 bases outside the gene matches. The CDR3 protein is CASSPGGLAGGNEQFF. The DNA for the CDR3 is TGCGCCAGCAGCCCAGGAGGACTAGCGGGGGGCAATGAGCAGTTCTTC.

J is TRBJ2-2 and V is TRBV24-1; a weak D match, TRBD2 (5 bases). Trimming left V 12 bases short and J 5 bases short, with 15 bases between. CDR3 length: 13 amino acids. Per the germline V gene, CDR1 is KGHDR and CDR2 is SFDVKD. CDR3 nucleotides: TGTGCCGGAATCCGGGGTACTACCGGGGAGCTGTTTTTT. Protein sequence: CAGIRGTTGELFF.

This clone has just one count. The rearrangement links TRBV7-8 to TRBJ2-7; D is unclear. The V gene's germline CDR1 is SGHVS and CDR2 FQNEAQ. The ends were cut back, 5 bases at V and 2 bases at J, with 10 bases in the middle. CDR3 length: 13 residues. DNA for the CDR3: TGTGCCAGCAGCCGGGCAGGTGCCTACGAGCAGTACTTC. Residues: CASSRAGAYEQYF. The full variable domain, with the rest looked up from reference TRBV7-8 and TRBJ2-7, is GAGVSQSPRYKVAKRGQDVALRCDPISGHVSLFWYQQALGQGPEFLTYFQNEAQLDKSGLPSDRFFAERPEGSVSTLKIQRTQQEDSAVYLCASSRAGAYEQYFGPGTRLTVT.